This note documents a single TCR beta chain sequence. Antigen specificity is unknown. Naive and memory CD4+ T cell DNA was deep-sequenced without culture. Here immunoSEQ multiplex PCR was the method, and the copy in TCRdb shows in-frame clones only, minus some. This sample has around 69,000 clones, with about 95% found just once. The sample originates from a study of CD4 T cells in relation to SARS-CoV-2 and coronaviruses. Study at large: Shared crossreactive spike epitopes were mapped to their HLA restriction.

The V and J ends lost 0 bases and 2 bases respectively, with 10 bases between them. In germline, CDR1 is SGHTS, CDR2 YDEGEE. The CDR3 totals 15 residues. Study findings and constraints: In roughly 60% of donors, memory CD4+ clonotypes crossrecognized SARS-CoV-2 and at least one common cold coronavirus spike. The cross-reactivity analysis covered only spike protein, not other viral proteins.

CD4+ T cells from unexposed donors were obtained before the COVID-19 pandemic (2011-2018). The gene calls are TRBV5-8 and TRBJ2-3; D is perhaps TRBD2 (6 bases). The sequence came from a human donor in good health. Sequenced material: naive CD4+ T cells from PBMCs. Subset described: naive CD4+ T cells isolated by negative enrichment. The CDR3 here is CASSLGGLNTDTQYF. CDR3 nucleotides: TGTGCCAGCAGCTTGGGGGGACTCAACACAGATACGCAGTATTTT.